This T cell receptor (beta chain) was sequenced in a study of T cells in tuberculosis. Clones were read by immunoSEQ multiplex PCR, and TCRdb kept only the in-frame ones, dropping some. The table has about 35,000 clones, roughly 93% seen once; the top ten hold roughly 10%. The sample's time point: new active TB diagnosis, blood taken before or within 7 days of starting treatment. Tuberculosis was confirmed by positive sputum smear and/or M. tuberculosis culture. CDR1 MGHDK and CDR2 SYGVNS come from the germline V gene. The ends lost 2 bases at V and 4 bases at J; junction bases unmatched: 9. This CDR3 spans 16 amino acids.

The sample was PBMCs, taken at tuberculosis diagnosis. The clonotype was recovered from an adult with tuberculosis. The J gene is TRBJ2-7, the V gene TRBV25-1; 9 positions agree with TRBD1. The CDR3 sequence: CASSERPGTGKYEQYF. CDR3 coding DNA: TGTGCCAGCAGTGAACGCCCCGGGACAGGGAAATACGAGCAGTACTTC.